This paragraph covers one T cell receptor beta chain sequence. The record originates from a study of cytomegalovirus exposure and HLA in healthy donors. Amplification used 60 Vbeta primers and 13 Jbeta primers. Repertoires were generated with immunoSEQ multiplex PCR, while TCRdb's copy carries only in-frame clones and drops some. The table shows 100,000 to 150,000 clones, with around three quarters occurring only once. V lost 4 bases and J 8 bases, leaving 20 bases between the germline ends. The germline CDR1 and CDR2 sequences are LNHDA and SQIVND (reference sequence). The CDR3 runs 15 residues. J is TRBJ1-2 and V is TRBV19; a weak D match, TRBD1 (6 bases). The specimen sequenced was PBMCs. The clonotype originates from a man aged 25-45 years in good health and CMV-seronegative. CDR3 amino acids: CASSRPRGADPGYTF. In nucleotides, the CDR3 is TGTGCCAGTAGTAGACCCAGGGGAGCCGATCCGGGCTACACCTTC.